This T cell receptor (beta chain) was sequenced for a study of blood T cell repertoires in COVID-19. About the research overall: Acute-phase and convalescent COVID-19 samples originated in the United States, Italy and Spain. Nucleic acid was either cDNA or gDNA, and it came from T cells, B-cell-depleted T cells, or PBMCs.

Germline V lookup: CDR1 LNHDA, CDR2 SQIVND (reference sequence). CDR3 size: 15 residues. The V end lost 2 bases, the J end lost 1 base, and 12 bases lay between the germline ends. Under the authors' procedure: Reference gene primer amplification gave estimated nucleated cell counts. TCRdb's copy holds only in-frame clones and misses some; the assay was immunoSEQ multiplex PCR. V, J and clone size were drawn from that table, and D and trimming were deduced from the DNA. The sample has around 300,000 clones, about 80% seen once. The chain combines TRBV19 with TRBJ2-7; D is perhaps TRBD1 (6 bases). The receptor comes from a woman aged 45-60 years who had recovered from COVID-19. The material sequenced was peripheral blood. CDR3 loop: CASSISGTPSYEQYF. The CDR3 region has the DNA TGTGCCAGTAGTATATCCGGGACACCTTCCTACGAGCAGTACTTC.